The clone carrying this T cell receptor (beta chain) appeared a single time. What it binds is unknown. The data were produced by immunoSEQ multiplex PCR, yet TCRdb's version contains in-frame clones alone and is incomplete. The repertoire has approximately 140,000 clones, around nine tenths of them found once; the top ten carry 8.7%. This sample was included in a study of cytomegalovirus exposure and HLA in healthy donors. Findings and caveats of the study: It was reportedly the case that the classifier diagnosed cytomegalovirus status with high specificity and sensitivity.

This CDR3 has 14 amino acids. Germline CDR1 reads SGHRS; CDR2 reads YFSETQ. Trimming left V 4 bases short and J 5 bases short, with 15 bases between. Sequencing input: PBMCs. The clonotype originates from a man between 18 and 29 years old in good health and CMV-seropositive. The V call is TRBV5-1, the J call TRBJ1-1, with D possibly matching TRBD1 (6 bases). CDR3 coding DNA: TGCGCCAGCAGCCCCATGAGGGGGTGGACTGAAGCTTTCTTT. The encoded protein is CASSPMRGWTEAFF.